A selection of T cell receptor beta chains follows, all from one sample in a study of CD8+ T cells in alopecia areata. TCRdb's table, derived via immunoSEQ multiplex PCR, lists solely in-frame clones and lacks some. Here the sample spans about 200,000 clones, around 50% being singletons. Sequenced material: CD8+ T cells sorted from blood. Receptors were obtained from a human donor in good health. The CDR3 runs from the conserved cysteine through the conserved F or W. The order of the fields is V gene, D gene, J gene, clone size, CDR3 protein, CDR3 DNA. The D gene is left open where the match is weak. Only part of the rows carry a size: once, few, many, or a class if the clone is expanded.

v_call: TRBV29-1
d_call: NA
j_call: TRBJ1-1
clone_size: NA
cdr3_aa: CSVAPGASLQGMNTEAFF
cdr3_nt: TGCAGCGTTGCCCCCGGGGCCAGCTTGCAAGGAATGAACACTGAAGCTTTCTTT

v_call: TRBV5-6
d_call: TRBD1
j_call: TRBJ2-7
clone_size: NA
cdr3_aa: CASRGQGTSYEQYF
cdr3_nt: TGTGCCAGCAGGGGACAGGGGACTTCTTACGAGCAGTACTTC

v_call: TRBV5-1
d_call: TRBD2
j_call: TRBJ2-3
clone_size: NA
cdr3_aa: CASALAGTSGGTSTDTQYF
cdr3_nt: TGCGCCAGCGCCCTCGCCGGGACTAGCGGGGGGACCAGCACAGATACGCAGTATTTT

v_call: TRBV7-9
d_call: NA
j_call: TRBJ2-7
clone_size: NA
cdr3_aa: CASSLAPENYEQYF
cdr3_nt: TGTGCCAGCAGCTTAGCGCCCGAAAACTACGAGCAGTACTTC

v_call: TRBV2
d_call: NA
j_call: TRBJ2-7
clone_size: NA
cdr3_aa: CASSDHEQYF
cdr3_nt: TGTGCCAGCAGTGACCACGAGCAGTACTTC

v_call: TRBV6-5
d_call: TRBD2
j_call: TRBJ2-1
clone_size: NA
cdr3_aa: CASSPRGGRNNEQFF
cdr3_nt: TGTGCCAGCAGTCCACGGGGGGGTCGGAACAATGAGCAGTTCTTC

v_call: TRBV25-1
d_call: TRBD1
j_call: TRBJ2-5
clone_size: NA
cdr3_aa: CASSGSGTELEETQYF
cdr3_nt: TGTGCCAGCAGTGGATCCGGGACAGAACTGGAGGAGACCCAGTACTTC

v_call: TRBV7-9
d_call: TRBD1
j_call: TRBJ1-1
clone_size: NA
cdr3_aa: CASSPRDRGDTEAFF
cdr3_nt: TGTGCCAGCAGCCCGCGGGACAGGGGTGACACTGAAGCTTTCTTT

v_call: TRBV4-1
d_call: NA
j_call: TRBJ2-7
clone_size: NA
cdr3_aa: CASSAGPETYEQYF
cdr3_nt: TGCGCCAGTTCCGCGGGCCCCGAGACCTACGAGCAGTACTTC

v_call: TRBV5-6
d_call: NA
j_call: TRBJ2-5
clone_size: NA
cdr3_aa: CASSLPQETQYF
cdr3_nt: TGTGCCAGCAGCTTGCCCCAAGAGACCCAGTACTTC

v_call: TRBV30
d_call: NA
j_call: TRBJ1-1
clone_size: NA
cdr3_aa: CASHKNTEAFF
cdr3_nt: TGTGCCAGCCACAAGAACACTGAAGCTTTCTTT

v_call: TRBV4-1
d_call: NA
j_call: TRBJ1-4
clone_size: once
cdr3_aa: CASSERETNEKLFF
cdr3_nt: TGCGCCAGCAGCGAGCGAGAAACTAATGAAAAACTGTTTTTT

v_call: TRBV7-9
d_call: NA
j_call: TRBJ2-7
clone_size: NA
cdr3_aa: CASSQGDGSYEQYF
cdr3_nt: TGTGCCAGCAGCCAAGGGGACGGATCCTACGAGCAGTACTTC

v_call: TRBV29-1
d_call: TRBD1
j_call: TRBJ1-2
clone_size: NA
cdr3_aa: CSATPGQREGYTF
cdr3_nt: TGCAGCGCTACTCCGGGACAGCGGGAAGGCTACACCTTC

v_call: TRBV2
d_call: TRBD2
j_call: TRBJ2-3
clone_size: NA
cdr3_aa: CASSDPLAGGSTDTQYF
cdr3_nt: TGTGCCAGCAGTGACCCTCTAGCGGGGGGTAGCACAGATACGCAGTATTTT

v_call: TRBV2
d_call: NA
j_call: TRBJ2-7
clone_size: NA
cdr3_aa: CASSVGNSYEQYF
cdr3_nt: TGTGCCAGCAGTGTAGGGAACTCCTACGAGCAGTACTTC

v_call: TRBV5-6
d_call: NA
j_call: TRBJ2-1
clone_size: NA
cdr3_aa: CASSWGTPNEQFF
cdr3_nt: TGTGCCAGCAGCTGGGGGACCCCCAATGAGCAGTTCTTC

v_call: TRBV2
d_call: NA
j_call: TRBJ1-6
clone_size: once
cdr3_aa: CASSEVRRQVNNSPLHF
cdr3_nt: TGTGCCAGCAGTGAAGTACGTAGACAGGTTAATAATTCACCCCTCCACTTT

v_call: TRBV6-4
d_call: NA
j_call: TRBJ2-3
clone_size: few
cdr3_aa: CASSPSDFSTDTQYF
cdr3_nt: TGTGCCAGCAGTCCTAGTGACTTTAGCACAGATACGCAGTATTTT

v_call: TRBV11-2
d_call: TRBD1
j_call: TRBJ1-1
clone_size: NA
cdr3_aa: CASSFGTGMNTEAFF
cdr3_nt: TGTGCCAGCAGCTTCGGGACAGGGATGAACACTGAAGCTTTCTTT

v_call: TRBV2
d_call: NA
j_call: TRBJ2-7
clone_size: NA
cdr3_aa: CARGTTSYEQYF
cdr3_nt: TGTGCCAGAGGAACGACCTCCTACGAGCAGTACTTC

v_call: TRBV29-1
d_call: NA
j_call: TRBJ1-1
clone_size: NA
cdr3_aa: CSVEDGGRAFF
cdr3_nt: TGCAGCGTCGAGGACGGTGGTAGAGCTTTCTTT

v_call: TRBV2
d_call: NA
j_call: TRBJ1-1
clone_size: few
cdr3_aa: CATGNTEAFF
cdr3_nt: TGTGCCACCGGTAACACTGAAGCTTTCTTT

v_call: TRBV27
d_call: NA
j_call: TRBJ1-2
clone_size: NA
cdr3_aa: CASRQTVGGGYTF
cdr3_nt: TGTGCCAGCAGACAGACAGTAGGGGGAGGCTACACCTTC

v_call: TRBV15
d_call: NA
j_call: TRBJ1-2
clone_size: NA
cdr3_aa: CATRTGNYGYTF
cdr3_nt: TGTGCCACCCGAACGGGGAACTATGGCTACACCTTC

v_call: TRBV7-6
d_call: TRBD1
j_call: TRBJ2-7
clone_size: NA
cdr3_aa: CASSPQTGGYEQYF
cdr3_nt: TGTGCCAGCAGCCCCCAGACAGGGGGCTACGAGCAGTACTTC

v_call: TRBV30
d_call: NA
j_call: TRBJ2-7
clone_size: few
cdr3_aa: CAWSVNEYEQYF
cdr3_nt: TGTGCCTGGAGTGTAAACGAGTACGAGCAGTACTTC

v_call: TRBV7-6
d_call: NA
j_call: TRBJ2-7
clone_size: NA
cdr3_aa: CASSFSGEEQYF
cdr3_nt: TGTGCCAGCAGCTTCTCAGGGGAAGAACAGTACTTC

v_call: TRBV27
d_call: NA
j_call: TRBJ1-6
clone_size: few
cdr3_aa: CASSLSSSYNSPLHF
cdr3_nt: TGTGCCAGCAGTTTATCGAGCTCCTATAATTCACCCCTCCACTTT

v_call: TRBV5-1
d_call: TRBD1
j_call: TRBJ1-2
clone_size: NA
cdr3_aa: CASSWGQGSYGYTF
cdr3_nt: TGCGCCAGCAGCTGGGGACAGGGCTCCTATGGCTACACCTTC

v_call: TRBV2
d_call: NA
j_call: TRBJ1-1
clone_size: NA
cdr3_aa: CASRTPDSGTEAFF
cdr3_nt: TGTGCCAGCAGGACCCCGGACAGCGGCACTGAAGCTTTCTTT

v_call: TRBV5-5
d_call: NA
j_call: TRBJ1-5
clone_size: NA
cdr3_aa: CASSLRGSNQPQHF
cdr3_nt: TGTGCCAGCAGCCTGCGGGGTAGCAATCAGCCCCAGCATTTT

v_call: TRBV7-9
d_call: NA
j_call: TRBJ2-5
clone_size: NA
cdr3_aa: CASSGVGGVETQYF
cdr3_nt: TGTGCCAGCAGCGGGGTAGGAGGGGTTGAGACCCAGTACTTC

v_call: TRBV9
d_call: TRBD1
j_call: TRBJ2-7
clone_size: few
cdr3_aa: CASSVAGDRWDEQYF
cdr3_nt: TGTGCCAGCAGCGTAGCCGGGGACAGGTGGGACGAGCAGTACTTC

v_call: TRBV2
d_call: TRBD1
j_call: TRBJ1-2
clone_size: NA
cdr3_aa: CASSERTGAFHGYTF
cdr3_nt: TGTGCCAGCAGTGAAAGGACAGGGGCTTTTCATGGCTACACCTTC

v_call: TRBV9
d_call: TRBD2
j_call: TRBJ2-3
clone_size: NA
cdr3_aa: CASSPGGGTADTQYF
cdr3_nt: TGTGCCAGCAGCCCCGGGGGGGGGACGGCGGATACGCAGTATTTT

v_call: TRBV23-1
d_call: NA
j_call: TRBJ2-7
clone_size: NA
cdr3_aa: CASSQSNKRFPYEQYF
cdr3_nt: TGCGCCAGCAGTCAATCGAATAAGCGTTTCCCTTACGAGCAGTACTTC

v_call: TRBV7-9
d_call: NA
j_call: TRBJ2-7
clone_size: NA
cdr3_aa: CASSETDDEQYF
cdr3_nt: TGTGCCAGCAGCGAGACAGATGACGAGCAGTACTTC

v_call: TRBV19
d_call: NA
j_call: TRBJ1-1
clone_size: few
cdr3_aa: CASSTPGGANTEAFF
cdr3_nt: TGTGCCAGTAGTACCCCGGGCGGGGCGAACACTGAAGCTTTCTTT

v_call: TRBV4-1
d_call: TRBD1
j_call: TRBJ1-2
clone_size: NA
cdr3_aa: CASSPKGAYGYTF
cdr3_nt: TGCGCCAGCAGCCCAAAGGGGGCCTATGGCTACACCTTC

v_call: TRBV18
d_call: NA
j_call: TRBJ2-1
clone_size: NA
cdr3_aa: CATFNEQFF
cdr3_nt: TGTGCCACCTTCAATGAGCAGTTCTTC

v_call: TRBV6-1
d_call: TRBD1
j_call: TRBJ2-1
clone_size: NA
cdr3_aa: CASSEPPDRVSYNEQFF
cdr3_nt: TGTGCCAGCAGTGAACCTCCGGACAGGGTGTCATACAATGAGCAGTTCTTC